Listed below are T cell receptor beta chains from one sample, sequenced in a study of PD-1 blockade in mismatch repair-deficient tumors. Assay used: immunoSEQ multiplex PCR; TCRdb lists only in-frame clones, some missing. This sample has around 40,000 clones; 70% to 80% occur once, and the top ten carry 22%. Source: peripheral blood, taken 4 weeks after starting pembrolizumab. The source is an adult with mismatch repair-deficient cancer. CDR3s include the opening cysteine and the closing phenylalanine or tryptophan. D genes are given only for firm matches. Clone size appears in some rows only: once, few, many, or a class for an expanded clone.

NA,TRBV29-1,NA,TRBJ2-2,CSVGGATGELFF,TGCAGCGTTGGAGGAGCAACCGGGGAGCTGTTTTTT
once,TRBV7-9,NA,TRBJ2-2,CASSLGAGYTGELFF,TGTGCCAGCAGCTTAGGGGCGGGGTACACCGGGGAGCTGTTTTTT
NA,TRBV7-6,TRBD2,TRBJ2-7,CASSMGLAGGYEQYF,TGTGCCAGCAGCATGGGACTAGCGGGAGGGTACGAGCAGTACTTC
NA,TRBV6-1,NA,TRBJ2-1,CASSETDGSYNEQFF,TGTGCCAGCAGTGAAACAGACGGCTCCTACAATGAGCAGTTCTTC
NA,TRBV19,NA,TRBJ2-1,CASHRVEGYNEQFF,TGTGCCAGCCACCGGGTCGAAGGCTACAATGAGCAGTTCTTC
few,TRBV19,TRBD2,TRBJ2-1,CASSIIAGGGNEQFF,TGTGCCAGTAGTATCATAGCGGGAGGCGGCAATGAGCAGTTCTTC
few,TRBV2,NA,TRBJ1-2,CASSETWGANYGYTF,TGTGCCAGCAGTGAAACTTGGGGCGCCAACTATGGCTACACCTTC
NA,TRBV4-1,NA,TRBJ1-4,CASSQDQEKLFF,TGCGCCAGCAGCCAAGATCAGGAAAAACTGTTTTTT
few,TRBV30,NA,TRBJ2-3,CAWSVLADTQYF,TGTGCCTGGAGTGTACTCGCGGATACGCAGTATTTT
NA,TRBV7-9,TRBD1,TRBJ2-7,CASSLGVPSGQGDYEQYF,TGTGCCAGCAGCTTAGGCGTCCCCTCGGGACAGGGTGACTACGAGCAGTACTTC
few,TRBV11-2,NA,TRBJ2-1,CASSPSPSGAYNEQFF,TGTGCCAGCAGCCCATCCCCCTCGGGGGCCTATAATGAGCAGTTCTTC
once,TRBV30,NA,TRBJ1-1,CAWKSWGGMNTEAFF,TGTGCCTGGAAGTCTTGGGGGGGCATGAACACTGAAGCTTTCTTT
NA,TRBV2,NA,TRBJ1-2,CASSEEGRFGYTF,TGTGCCAGCAGTGAGGAAGGTCGCTTCGGCTACACCTTC
NA,TRBV18,TRBD2,TRBJ2-5,CASSPPAGLGLAGEETQYF,TGTGCCAGCTCACCCCCGGCAGGTCTAGGACTAGCGGGAGAGGAGACCCAGTACTTC
NA,TRBV28,NA,TRBJ2-7,CASSLTDLQGEQYF,TGTGCCAGCAGTTTAACCGATCTCCAAGGCGAGCAGTACTTC
once,TRBV6-6,TRBD2,TRBJ2-7,CASSYAGVSEQYF,TGTGCCAGCAGTTACGCGGGAGTGTCCGAGCAGTACTTC
few,TRBV19,NA,TRBJ2-1,CASSPTTHNEQFF,TGTGCCAGTAGTCCAACGACCCACAATGAGCAGTTCTTC
NA,TRBV7-9,NA,TRBJ2-1,CASSVKLHEQFF,TGTGCCAGCAGCGTAAAGTTACATGAGCAGTTCTTC
NA,TRBV5-1,NA,TRBJ2-1,CASSFQGSYNEQFF,TGCGCCAGCAGCTTTCAGGGTTCCTACAATGAGCAGTTCTTC
once,TRBV4-1,NA,TRBJ2-5,CASSRPGQEETQYF,TGCGCCAGCAGCCGCCCCGGGCAAGAAGAGACCCAGTACTTC
NA,TRBV4-3,NA,TRBJ2-3,CASSQGPARPLSTDTQYF,TGCGCCAGCAGCCAAGGACCCGCGAGGCCCCTAAGCACAGATACGCAGTATTTT
NA,TRBV11-2,TRBD2,TRBJ2-7,CASDREGTRGEQYF,TGTGCCAGCGACCGCGAAGGGACTAGGGGTGAGCAGTACTTC
NA,TRBV4-1,NA,TRBJ2-5,CASSHRVIQETQYF,TGCGCCAGCAGCCACAGGGTGATCCAAGAGACCCAGTACTTC
NA,TRBV5-4,TRBD1,TRBJ2-6,CASSSGQLGSGANVLTF,TGTGCCAGCAGTTCGGGACAGCTCGGCTCTGGGGCCAACGTCCTGACTTTC
NA,TRBV28,NA,TRBJ1-5,CASSLLRVSNQPQHF,TGTGCCAGCAGTTTACTCAGGGTAAGCAATCAGCCCCAGCATTTT
NA,TRBV29-1,NA,TRBJ1-5,CSVVLAGATNQPQHF,TGCAGCGTTGTCTTGGCAGGGGCTACAAATCAGCCCCAGCATTTT
NA,TRBV7-9,NA,TRBJ2-4,CASSLAGVTGWDF,TGTGCCAGCAGCTTGGCAGGTGTTACAGGCTGGGACTTC
NA,TRBV6-1,NA,TRBJ2-1,CASSDPQVPYNEQFF,TGTGCCAGCAGTGATCCACAGGTTCCCTACAATGAGCAGTTCTTC
NA,TRBV5-1,NA,TRBJ2-1,CASRWDKEVEQFF,TGCGCCAGCAGGTGGGACAAAGAGGTTGAGCAGTTCTTC
NA,TRBV27,TRBD1,TRBJ2-3,CASSSLRTGGSSTDTQYF,TGTGCCAGCAGTTCCCTCCGGACAGGGGGATCTAGCACAGATACGCAGTATTTT
NA,TRBV4-3,TRBD1,TRBJ1-2,CASSQEAPSGGNYGYTF,TGCGCCAGCAGCCAAGAAGCCCCGTCAGGGGGAAACTATGGCTACACCTTC
NA,TRBV4-1,TRBD1,TRBJ2-7,CASSQTGGYEQYF,TGCGCCAGCAGCCAAACAGGGGGCTACGAGCAGTACTTC
NA,TRBV5-4,NA,TRBJ2-5,CASSHSTGQETQYF,TGTGCCAGCAGCCACTCGACAGGCCAAGAGACCCAGTACTTC
NA,TRBV10-3,NA,TRBJ1-3,CAISESRGGAGNTIYF,TGTGCCATCAGTGAGTCACGCGGAGGGGCCGGAAACACCATATATTTT
NA,TRBV6-4,NA,TRBJ2-1,CASSDSGTYNEQFF,TGTGCCAGCAGTGACTCTGGGACCTACAATGAGCAGTTCTTC
NA,TRBV30,NA,TRBJ1-1,CAWGLGMNTEAFF,TGTGCCTGGGGCTTAGGAATGAACACTGAAGCTTTCTTT
NA,TRBV25-1,TRBD2,TRBJ2-7,CASSEYRAGESDYEQYF,TGTGCCAGCAGTGAATATAGAGCGGGAGAATCGGACTACGAGCAGTACTTC
NA,TRBV4-3,NA,TRBJ1-2,CASSQDLNSGRCF,TGCGCCAGCAGCCAAGATCTAAATTCGGGTAGATGCTTC
NA,TRBV5-1,NA,TRBJ2-7,CASSLDTGTYEQYF,TGCGCCAGCAGCTTGGATACGGGAACCTACGAGCAGTACTTC
NA,TRBV16,TRBD1,TRBJ2-7,CASSQSGQGSYEQYF,TGTGCCAGCAGCCAATCGGGACAGGGATCCTACGAGCAGTACTTC
once,TRBV5-6,NA,TRBJ1-1,CASSLAGAQAFF,TGTGCCAGCAGCTTAGCCGGGGCCCAAGCTTTCTTT
NA,TRBV6-5,NA,TRBJ2-1,CASSYRRAYNEQFF,TGTGCCAGCAGTTACCGGAGGGCCTACAATGAGCAGTTCTTC
NA,TRBV28,NA,TRBJ1-1,CASRNLGGAGWEAFF,TGTGCCAGCAGGAACCTCGGAGGGGCAGGGTGGGAAGCTTTCTTT
NA,TRBV19,NA,TRBJ2-7,CASRNWGSSYEQYF,TGTGCCAGCCGGAATTGGGGGAGCTCCTACGAGCAGTACTTC
NA,TRBV30,TRBD1,TRBJ1-3,CAWSITGVGNTIYF,TGTGCCTGGAGCATTACAGGGGTCGGAAACACCATATATTTT
NA,TRBV5-1,NA,TRBJ2-2,CASSLKSGELFF,TGCGCCAGCAGCTTGAAGAGCGGGGAGCTGTTTTTT
NA,TRBV19,NA,TRBJ2-1,CASSIDAQGTLVGEQFF,TGTGCCAGTAGTATAGACGCACAGGGGACTTTAGTAGGTGAGCAGTTCTTC
NA,TRBV10-3,TRBD1,TRBJ2-7,CAISSPGTGDEQYF,TGTGCCATCAGTTCGCCCGGGACAGGGGACGAGCAGTACTTC
NA,TRBV19,TRBD2,TRBJ2-1,CASSTRLAGVYNEQFF,TGTGCCAGTAGTACTAGACTAGCGGGAGTGTACAATGAGCAGTTCTTC
NA,TRBV29-1,NA,TRBJ2-7,CSVSAEYGELYEQYF,TGCAGCGTTTCTGCGGAGTACGGGGAGTTATACGAGCAGTACTTC
NA,TRBV5-4,TRBD2,TRBJ2-3,CASSPPTSGSTDTQYF,TGTGCCAGCAGCCCACCGACTAGCGGGAGCACAGATACGCAGTATTTT
NA,TRBV5-1,NA,TRBJ2-7,CASSLDRRTPTYEQYF,TGCGCCAGCAGCTTGGATCGCCGGACTCCCACCTACGAGCAGTACTTC
NA,TRBV7-9,NA,TRBJ1-3,CASSLDRKLGNTIYF,TGTGCCAGCAGCTTAGACAGGAAGCTCGGAAACACCATATATTTT
NA,TRBV10-1,NA,TRBJ2-1,CASSESRGYNEQFF,TGCGCCAGCAGTGAGTCTAGGGGGTACAATGAGCAGTTCTTC
NA,TRBV6-5,TRBD2,TRBJ2-7,CASSYEGTSGAYEQYF,TGTGCCAGCAGTTACGAGGGGACTAGCGGGGCCTACGAGCAGTACTTC
NA,TRBV4-1,NA,TRBJ2-7,CASREGASGNYEQYF,TGCGCCAGCAGGGAGGGGGCTAGCGGAAACTACGAGCAGTACTTC
NA,TRBV9,NA,TRBJ2-7,CASSPGSGADYEQYF,TGTGCCAGCAGCCCTGGGTCGGGGGCGGACTACGAGCAGTACTTC